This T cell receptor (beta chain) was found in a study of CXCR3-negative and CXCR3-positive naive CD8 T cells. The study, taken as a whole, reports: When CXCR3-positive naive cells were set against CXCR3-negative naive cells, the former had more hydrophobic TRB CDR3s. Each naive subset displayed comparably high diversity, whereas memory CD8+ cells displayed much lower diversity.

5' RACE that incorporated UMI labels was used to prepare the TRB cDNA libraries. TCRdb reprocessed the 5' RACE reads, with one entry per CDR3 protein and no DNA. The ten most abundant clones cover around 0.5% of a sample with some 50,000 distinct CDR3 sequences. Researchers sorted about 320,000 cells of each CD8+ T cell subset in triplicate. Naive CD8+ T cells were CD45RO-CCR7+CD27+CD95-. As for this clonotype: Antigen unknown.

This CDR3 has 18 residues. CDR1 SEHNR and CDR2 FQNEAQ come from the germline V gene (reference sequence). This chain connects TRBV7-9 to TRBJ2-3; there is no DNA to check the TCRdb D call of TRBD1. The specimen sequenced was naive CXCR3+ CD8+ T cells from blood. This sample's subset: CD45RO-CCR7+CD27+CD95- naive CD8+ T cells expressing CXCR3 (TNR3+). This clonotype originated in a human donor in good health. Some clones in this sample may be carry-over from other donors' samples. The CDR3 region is CASSSVSIRDTSTDTQYF.